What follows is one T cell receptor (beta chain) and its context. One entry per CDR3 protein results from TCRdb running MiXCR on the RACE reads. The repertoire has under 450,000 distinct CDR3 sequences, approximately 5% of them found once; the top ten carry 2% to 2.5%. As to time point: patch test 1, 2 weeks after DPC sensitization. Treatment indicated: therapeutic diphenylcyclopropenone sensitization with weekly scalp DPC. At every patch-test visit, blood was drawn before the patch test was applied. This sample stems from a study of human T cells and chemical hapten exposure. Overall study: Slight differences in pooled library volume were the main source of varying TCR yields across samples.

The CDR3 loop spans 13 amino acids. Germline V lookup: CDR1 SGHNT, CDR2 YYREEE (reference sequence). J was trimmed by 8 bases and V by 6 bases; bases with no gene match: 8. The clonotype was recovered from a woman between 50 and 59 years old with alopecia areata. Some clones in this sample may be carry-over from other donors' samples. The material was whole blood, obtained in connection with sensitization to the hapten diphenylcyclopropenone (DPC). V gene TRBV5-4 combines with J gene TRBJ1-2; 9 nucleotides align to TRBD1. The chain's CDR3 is CASIPGQGGGYTF. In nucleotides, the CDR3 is TGTGCCAGCATCCCGGGACAGGGAGGCGGCTACACCTTC.